This T cell receptor beta chain was captured by sequencing in a study of blood T cell repertoires in COVID-19. Study background: Samples representing acute and convalescent COVID-19 were sourced from the United States, Italy and Spain. PBMCs, B-cell-depleted T cells, or T cells were the source of the cDNA or gDNA that made up the material.

CDR3 length: 13 amino acids. J lost 4 bases, V lost 9 bases, and 6 bases had no gene match. CDR1 is SEHNR, CDR2 FQNEAQ, per germline (reference sequence). The authors' processing: Amplified reference gene primers provided the basis for estimating nucleated cell counts. The data were produced by immunoSEQ multiplex PCR, yet TCRdb's version contains in-frame clones alone and is incomplete. The DNA gave D and trimming, while V, J and clone size come from that table. The sample has 150,000 to 200,000 clones, 87% seen once. The rearrangement links TRBV7-9 to TRBJ2-1, with TRBD1 matching over 7 bases. The sequence was obtained from a man between 60 and 75 years old with active or convalescent COVID-19. The sequenced sample consisted of peripheral blood. The CDR3 bases are TGTGCCAGTTTATCAGGGGGTTACAATGAGCAGTTCTTC. This codes for CASLSGGYNEQFF.